The 31 T cell receptor beta chains presented below share a single source sample, sequenced in a study of T cells expressing NK-cell markers. TCRdb reprocessed the 5' RACE reads, keeping one entry per CDR3 protein, no DNA. The sample's table shows 500,000 to 700,000 distinct CDR3 sequences. Sequenced sample: blood T cells: a sorted CD56 or NKG2C T cell subset, CD4+ or CD8+ T cells, or bulk PBMC T cells (not recorded which). Receptors were obtained from a man aged 18 to 29 in good health.

The chain carries TRBV5-1 and TRBJ2-7; TCRdb designates TRBD1, a call that cannot be tested without DNA. The germline gives CDR1 SGHRS, CDR2 YFSETQ. The CDR3 has 14 residues. The CDR3 region is CASSFGTGAIEQYF.

The chain employs TRBV5-1 and TRBJ2-4; the D call from TCRdb, TRBD1, cannot be confirmed without DNA. CDR1 is SGHRS and CDR2 is YFSETQ in the germline V gene. The CDR3 loop spans 14 amino acids. This CDR3 reads CASSLEGRGDIQYF.

The chain recombines TRBV29-1 with TRBJ2-7; without DNA, the TCRdb call of TRBD2 cannot be checked. The CDR3 contains 15 residues. Germline loops: CDR1 SQVTM, CDR2 ANQGSEA. The CDR3: CSVVAGGPHSYEQYF.

CDR3 in amino acids: CSVAGRLAYGYTF. V is TRBV29-1 and J is TRBJ1-2. Germline-derived CDR1 and CDR2 are SQVTM and ANQGSEA. This CDR3 region has 13 residues.

The chain combines TRBV12-3 or TRBV12-4 with TRBJ2-1; the D gene TCRdb calls, TRBD1, cannot be checked with no DNA. The CDR3 contains 17 residues. The CDR3 is CASSTLLEQGHGVEQFF.

This chain links TRBV24-1 with TRBJ2-3; checking the TCRdb D call of TRBD1 is not possible without DNA. This CDR3 comprises 15 residues. The V gene's germline CDR1 is KGHDR and CDR2 SFDVKD. The CDR3 is CATSDARTEADTQYF.

V gene TRBV10-3 combines with J gene TRBJ2-3; TCRdb picks TRBD1, but there is no DNA to check that call. Germline loops: CDR1 ENHRY, CDR2 SYGVKD. The CDR3 runs 15 residues. The CDR3 loop reads CAIKRDTSSTDTQYF.

CDR3 in amino acids: CASSRRTGNYEQYF. V is TRBV5-1 and J is TRBJ2-7. The CDR3 has 14 amino acids. Germline values: CDR1 SGHRS, CDR2 YFSETQ.

The chain links TRBV29-1 to TRBJ2-1; as DNA is missing, the TRBD1 call by TCRdb cannot be tested. This CDR3 is 12 amino acids long. Germline CDR1 and CDR2: SQVTM and ANQGSEA. The CDR3 loop reads CSAVGGNDGQFF.

CDR3 residues: CSARDQSVTQYF. V usage is TRBV20-1 and J usage is TRBJ2-5. Germline CDR1 is DFQATT and CDR2 is SNEGSKA (reference sequence). This CDR3 contains 12 residues.

The rearrangement uses TRBV27 and TRBJ1-2; the D call from TCRdb, TRBD1, cannot be confirmed without DNA. Germline assignment: CDR1 MNHEY and CDR2 SMNVEV (reference sequence). The CDR3 extends over 14 amino acids. CDR3 loop: CASSLTFTGSGYTF.

The chain uses TRBV7-9 and TRBJ2-3. The CDR3 loop spans 14 amino acids. Germline V gene lookup returns CDR1 SEHNR and CDR2 FQNEAQ (reference sequence). CDR3 region: CASSPNPFGDTQYF. Using reference TRBV7-9 and TRBJ2-3 for the parts outside the CDR3, the full variable domain is DTGVSQNPRHKITKRGQNVTFRCDPISEHNRLYWYRQTLGQGPEFLTYFQNEAQLEKSRLLSDRFSAERPKGSFSTLEIQRTEQGDSAMYLCASSPNPFGDTQYFGPGTRLTVL.

The V call is TRBV12-3 or TRBV12-4, the J call TRBJ2-2. CDR3 size: 15 residues. This CDR3 reads CASSGGASATGELFF.

The J gene is TRBJ2-7, the V gene TRBV20-1; there is no DNA to check the TCRdb D call of TRBD2. Germline lookup yields CDR1 DFQATT and CDR2 SNEGSKA (reference sequence). CDR3 length: 13 amino acids. The CDR3 here is CSAQRESAYEQYF.

The chain joins TRBV18 to TRBJ2-6; lacking DNA, the TRBD1 call made by TCRdb goes unchecked. The CDR3 sequence is 17 residues long. CDR1 is KGHSH, CDR2 LQKENI, per germline. CDR3 region: CASSPSQVASGANVLTF.

The chain combines TRBV7-9 with TRBJ2-3; the TCRdb D gene call, TRBD2, has no DNA to confirm it. Looked up from germline, CDR1 is SEHNR and CDR2 is FQNEAQ (reference sequence). The length of the CDR3 is 15 residues. CDR3 sequence reads: CASSLGDGSLDTQYF.

The CDR3 region is CASSPYLGAGYTF. The chain links TRBV12-3 or TRBV12-4 to TRBJ1-2; TCRdb returns TRBD1, unconfirmable since there is no DNA. This CDR3 is built from 13 residues.

V gene TRBV20-1 combines with J gene TRBJ1-4; with no DNA, the TCRdb D assignment of TRBD1 cannot be verified. CDR3 length: 13 residues. The germline V gene has CDR1 DFQATT and CDR2 SNEGSKA (reference sequence). The CDR3 region is CSAADPGDEKLFF.

The V and J genes are TRBV27 and TRBJ1-2; TCRdb picks TRBD1, but there is no DNA to check that call. Germline V CDR1 and CDR2: MNHEY, SMNVEV (reference sequence). The CDR3 is 16 residues long. The CDR3 sequence is CASSSARQALTYGYTF.

The V and J genes are TRBV15 and TRBJ2-2; absent DNA, TCRdb's TRBD1 call cannot be checked. CDR1 LNHNV and CDR2 YYDKDF come from the germline V gene (reference sequence). The CDR3 has 15 amino acids. The CDR3 spells CATSLRRDTPRELFF.

The V and J genes are TRBV30 and TRBJ2-7; TCRdb's D gene call, TRBD2, goes unchecked for lack of DNA. This CDR3 comprises 13 residues. Germline loops: CDR1 GTSNPN, CDR2 SVGIG (reference sequence). The CDR3 loop is CAWSELAGEQQYF.

This chain joins TRBV12-3 or TRBV12-4 and TRBJ2-1. The CDR3 contains 14 residues. The CDR3 is CASGQGLSNNEQFF.

The rearrangement links TRBV29-1 to TRBJ2-5. The CDR3 is 11 amino acids. CDR1 and CDR2 (germline): SQVTM, ANQGSEA. The CDR3 reads CSVEVIETQYF.

This chain joins TRBV7-8 and TRBJ2-5; TCRdb outputs TRBD1, but without DNA this stays unchecked. This CDR3 contains 17 residues. The V gene's germline CDR1 is SGHVS and CDR2 FQNEAQ. The chain's CDR3 is CASSLARGRAGQETQYF.

The chain is built from TRBV12-3 or TRBV12-4 and TRBJ2-1; with no DNA, the TCRdb D assignment of TRBD2 cannot be verified. This CDR3 spans 21 amino acids. The CDR3 reads CASSSADYPRPSSAVYNEQFF.

J is TRBJ2-1 and V is TRBV5-1; the D gene TCRdb calls, TRBD2, cannot be checked with no DNA. This CDR3 is 17 amino acids long. CDR1 SGHRS and CDR2 YFSETQ come from the germline V gene. CDR3 residues: CASSPASGSSSYNEQFF.

The chain is built from TRBV7-2 and TRBJ2-1; the TRBD1 assignment by TCRdb is unverifiable without DNA. Germline lookup yields CDR1 SGHTA and CDR2 FQGNSA. The CDR3 contains 15 residues. The CDR3 sequence is CASSLSGTGLNEQFF.

This rearrangement joins TRBV29-1 to TRBJ2-2. The CDR3 covers 13 residues. Germline values: CDR1 SQVTM, CDR2 ANQGSEA. The CDR3 protein is CSVESQNTGELFF.

The rearrangement links TRBV6-4 to TRBJ2-1; with no DNA, the TCRdb D assignment of TRBD2 cannot be verified. Germline CDR1 MRHNA, CDR2 SNTAGT. The CDR3 sequence is 13 residues long. CDR3 sequence reads: CASSDSLAAEQFF.

The chain is built from TRBV15 and TRBJ2-2. Germline CDR1 is LNHNV and CDR2 is YYDKDF (reference sequence). The CDR3 has 14 residues. CDR3 sequence: CATSRDLRSGELFF.

The chain combines TRBV6-5 with TRBJ2-1; the D call of TRBD1 rests on TCRdb alone, since no DNA is present to check it. The CDR3 totals 16 residues. Germline CDR1 and CDR2: MNHEY and SVGAGI. CDR3 in amino acids: CASSSSVGKRYNEQFF.